The source of this T cell receptor beta chain is a study of T-cell reconstitution after alpha-beta-depleted transplantation in children. Preparation of the TCRbeta library involved a method that used unique molecular identifiers. One entry per CDR3 protein results from TCRdb running MiXCR on the PCR reads. The sample contains approximately 210,000 distinct CDR3 sequences, roughly 14% of which appear only once. This clonotype has ten or more counts. The CDR3 is made up of 13 amino acids. Trimming took 9 bases from V and 0 from J, leaving 11 bases between them. Germline CDR1 and CDR2: MDHEN and SYDVKM. The sample consisted of PBMCs from the stem cell graft donor, taken from the stem cell graft. V usage is TRBV28 and J usage is TRBJ1-1; D ambiguous. The clonotype comes from a human donor who donated a stem cell graft to a child with acute lymphoblastic leukemia. The CDR3 DNA is TGTGCCAGTCAACAGAATATGAACACTGAAGCTTTCTTT. Protein: CASQQNMNTEAFF.